These 5 T cell receptor beta chains share one sample of origin, sequenced in a study of blood T cells in healthy people across ages. Primers used in a second PCR of about 7 to 12 cycles were a sample-barcoded 5' primer and a J-beta primer mix. TCRdb called the 5' RACE reads again in MiXCR, with one record for every CDR3 protein. Here the sample spans over 700,000 distinct CDR3 sequences, about 53% being singletons. Source material: blood. These receptors all stem from a man aged 80 or over in good health.

This clonotype was seen only once. The CDR3 DNA follows: TGTGCCAGTGGGATAGCGGGAGGGCCGGGCACCGGGGAGCTGTTTTTT. Encoded protein: CASGIAGGPGTGELFF. The rearrangement joins TRBV4-2 to TRBJ2-2, with 11 bases fitting TRBD2. V shed 9 bases and J 4 bases; nucleotides not matched to a gene: 10. The CDR3 length is 16 residues. Germline CDR1 is LGHNA and CDR2 is YNFKEQ.

This clonotype has ten or more counts. V usage is TRBV25-1 and J usage is TRBJ2-4; 9 positions match TRBD1. Germline values: CDR1 MGHDK, CDR2 SYGVNS. The CDR3 totals 15 residues. The V gene end was trimmed by 4 bases and the J gene end by 8 bases; junction bases not matched to a gene: 9. The CDR3, as DNA: TGTGCCAGCAGTGCCGGGACAGGGATAACTGACATTCAGTACTTC. Translated: CASSAGTGITDIQYF.

In its sample, this clonotype was seen a few times. V and J are TRBV9 and TRBJ1-6; TRBD1 matches at 8 bases. The CDR3 length is 14 residues. The trim removed 1 base at V and 8 bases at J, leaving 2 bases unmatched. The germline CDR1 and CDR2 sequences are SGDLS and YYNGEE. This CDR3 is CASSVKQGDSPLHF. The CDR3 bases are TGTGCCAGCAGCGTAAAACAGGGGGATTCACCCCTCCACTTT.

In regard to this clonotype: The junction departs from germline at one end; a sequencing error may be responsible. Written as DNA, the CDR3 is TGTGCCAGCTCACCGGGACAGCAAGGGACCCAGTACTTC. It specifies CASSPGQQGTQYF. The rearrangement links TRBV18 to TRBJ2-5, with 7 positions matching TRBD1. CDR1 KGHSH and CDR2 LQKENI come from the germline V gene. This CDR3 has 13 residues.

This chain links TRBV2 with TRBJ2-3; TRBD1 is a possible D gene (5 bases). The CDR3 loop spans 14 amino acids. Germline CDR1 SNHLY, CDR2 FYNNEI. Trimming stripped 6 bases from V and 7 bases from J, with 17 bases between. The CDR3 DNA reads TGTGCCAGCAGAGCAGACAGTTCAGTAAATACGCAGTATTTT. It specifies CASRADSSVNTQYF.